This T cell receptor (beta chain) is from a study of blood T cell repertoires in COVID-19. Study-level background: Acute and convalescent COVID-19 samples came from the United States, Italy and Spain.

The junction had 9 bases not matched to a gene; V was cut back by 9 bases and J by 2 bases. The germline CDR1 and CDR2 sequences are LNHDA and SQIVND (reference sequence). The CDR3 has 15 residues. Clones were sequenced by immunoSEQ multiplex PCR, and TCRdb holds only the in-frame ones, with some missing. Of 90,000 to 100,000 clones in the sample, about 86% are singletons; the top ten hold around 4.1%. The chain carries TRBV19 and TRBJ1-4, with TRBD1 matching 7 bases. Sequencing used peripheral blood. The origin of this receptor is a man aged 55 to 70 with acute or convalescent COVID-19. The CDR3 reads CASNQGGRTNEKLFF. Written as DNA, the CDR3 is TGTGCCAGCAACCAAGGGGGCAGGACTAATGAAAAACTGTTTTTT.